Listed below are T cell receptor beta chains from one sample, sequenced in a study of blood T cell repertoires in COVID-19. Using immunoSEQ multiplex PCR, the repertoire was profiled, and TCRdb retains in-frame clones only, with some absent. The sample lists 200,000 to 250,000 clones; more than 80% were seen once. Sequenced input: peripheral blood. These receptors all come from a man aged 25 to 40 with COVID-19, enrolled during active disease. The CDR3 runs from the conserved cysteine through the conserved F or W. The D gene is left open where the match is weak. Not every row has a clone size; where given, it reads once, few, many or a size class.

size: once; D: -; V: TRBV19; J: TRBJ2-2; DNA: TGTGCCAGTAGCCTAGGGGTCATCGGGGAGCTGTTTTTT; CDR3: CASSLGVIGELFF
size: once; D: TRBD1; V: TRBV3-1/TRBV3-2; J: TRBJ1-6; DNA: TGTGCCAGCAGCCGGGGACAGAATTCACCCCTCCACTTT; CDR3: CASSRGQNSPLHF
size: once; D: TRBD1; V: TRBV18; J: TRBJ1-5; DNA: TGTGCCAGCTCACCCCCGACAGGGGGTGGCAATCAGCCCCAGCATTTT; CDR3: CASSPPTGGGNQPQHF
size: -; D: -; V: TRBV9; J: TRBJ1-3; DNA: TGTGCCAGCAGCCCCCCGGAGGGAGCGGGAAACACCATATATTTT; CDR3: CASSPPEGAGNTIYF
size: once; D: -; V: TRBV19; J: TRBJ2-7; DNA: TGTGCCAGTAGTCCACCAGGGGTCTACGAGCAGTACTTC; CDR3: CASSPPGVYEQYF
size: -; D: -; V: TRBV5-5; J: TRBJ1-1; DNA: TGTGCCAGCAGTGCAGACAGTTACATGAACACTGAAGCTTTCTTT; CDR3: CASSADSYMNTEAFF
size: once; D: -; V: TRBV10-3; J: TRBJ2-7; DNA: TGTGCCATCAGTGGTTTACAGGTTACCCTAGGCGAGCAGTACTTC; CDR3: CAISGLQVTLGEQYF
size: -; D: TRBD1; V: TRBV19; J: TRBJ1-1; DNA: TGTGCCAGTAGTATCCGACAGGGGGCGGGTACTGAAGCTTTCTTT; CDR3: CASSIRQGAGTEAFF
size: -; D: TRBD2; V: TRBV7-2; J: TRBJ2-7; DNA: TGTGCCAGCAGCTTAGGACGCGGGAGGGCCCCCTACGAGCAGTACTTC; CDR3: CASSLGRGRAPYEQYF
size: -; D: -; V: TRBV6-5; J: TRBJ1-2; DNA: TGTGCCAGCAGTTATACAGGGAACTATGGCTACACCTTC; CDR3: CASSYTGNYGYTF
size: -; D: -; V: TRBV20-1; J: TRBJ1-1; DNA: TGCAGTGCTAGTCCGGGGGTCCGGACTGAAGCTTTCTTT; CDR3: CSASPGVRTEAFF
size: -; D: TRBD1; V: TRBV7-2; J: TRBJ1-1; DNA: TGTGCCAGCAGCCCTACGCCCGGGACAGTCTCAACTGAAGCTTTCTTT; CDR3: CASSPTPGTVSTEAFF
size: -; D: -; V: TRBV7-2; J: TRBJ2-2; DNA: TGTGCCAGCAGCTTATTTATCGGGGTGGAAGGAAACACCGGGGAGCTGTTTTTT; CDR3: CASSLFIGVEGNTGELFF
size: -; D: -; V: TRBV25-1; J: TRBJ1-5; DNA: TGTGCCAGCAGTGGGGGGGGATATCAGCCCCAGCATTTT; CDR3: CASSGGGYQPQHF
size: -; D: TRBD2; V: TRBV27; J: TRBJ2-1; DNA: TGTGCCAGCAGTTTATGGGGGGCCCGACTAGCGGGAGGGTCCAATGAGCAGTTCTTC; CDR3: CASSLWGARLAGGSNEQFF
size: -; D: -; V: TRBV18; J: TRBJ2-7; DNA: TGTGCCAGCTCACCTCCAGGGATGGGCGAGCAGTACTTC; CDR3: CASSPPGMGEQYF
size: -; D: TRBD1; V: TRBV11-2; J: TRBJ2-7; DNA: TGTGCCAGCAGCGAAGGGGGGCGGACAGGGAGCTTC; CDR3: CASSEGGRTGSF
size: -; D: TRBD1; V: TRBV2; J: TRBJ1-2; DNA: TGTGCCAGCATGGAGGGGGCTGGTTTTGGTGGCTACACCTTC; CDR3: CASMEGAGFGGYTF
size: -; D: TRBD1; V: TRBV7-9; J: TRBJ2-7; DNA: TGTGCCAGCAGCTTAGTAACCAACAGGGGCCTCCTATACGAGCAGTACTTC; CDR3: CASSLVTNRGLLYEQYF
size: -; D: -; V: TRBV5-4; J: TRBJ2-2; DNA: TGTGCCAGCAGCTTCGAACTAGTTGGTACCGGGGAGCTGTTTTTT; CDR3: CASSFELVGTGELFF
size: -; D: TRBD2; V: TRBV27; J: TRBJ2-7; DNA: TGTGCCAGCAGGCCCGGGACTAGCGGCTTCTCCTACGAGCAGTACTTC; CDR3: CASRPGTSGFSYEQYF
size: -; D: TRBD1; V: TRBV7-2; J: TRBJ2-5; DNA: TGTGCCAGCAGCTTGGGGGACAGGGGGCAAGAGACCCAGTACTTC; CDR3: CASSLGDRGQETQYF
size: -; D: TRBD1; V: TRBV10-3; J: TRBJ1-5; DNA: TGTGCCATCAGTCCGACAGGGGCTCTTAGAATTCAGCCCCAGCATTTT; CDR3: CAISPTGALRIQPQHF
size: -; D: -; V: TRBV5-6; J: TRBJ1-1; DNA: TGTGCCAGCAGTCCTTGGATAGCGCTTGAAGCTTTCTTT; CDR3: CASSPWIALEAFF
size: -; D: -; V: TRBV6-5; J: TRBJ1-4; DNA: TGTGCCAGCAGTTACCAAAAGGGGGCTAATGAAAAACTGTTTTTT; CDR3: CASSYQKGANEKLFF
size: -; D: -; V: TRBV19; J: TRBJ1-1; DNA: TGTGCCAGTAGTATGGGCAAGGTGAGCCTTGAAGCTTTCTTT; CDR3: CASSMGKVSLEAFF
size: -; D: -; V: TRBV21-1; J: TRBJ1-1; DNA: TGTGCCAGCAGCAAAGGTAGCTTCATGAACACTGAAGCTTTCTTT; CDR3: CASSKGSFMNTEAFF
size: -; D: -; V: TRBV5-5; J: TRBJ2-1; DNA: TGTGCCAGCAGCGACGGGGGATTATGGGATGAGCAGTTCTTC; CDR3: CASSDGGLWDEQFF
size: -; D: TRBD1; V: TRBV24-1; J: TRBJ1-2; DNA: TGTGCCACGTCAGGGGAGACAGGGGATTTCTATGGCTACACCTTC; CDR3: CATSGETGDFYGYTF
size: -; D: -; V: TRBV3-1/TRBV3-2; J: TRBJ2-4; DNA: TGTGCCAGCAGCCAAGTGGGGGCGTCACAAAACATTCAGTACTTC; CDR3: CASSQVGASQNIQYF
size: -; D: -; V: TRBV12-3/TRBV12-4; J: TRBJ1-1; DNA: TGTGCCAGCAGTTTAAGGAGGAACACTGAAGCTTTCTTT; CDR3: CASSLRRNTEAFF
size: -; D: -; V: TRBV29-1; J: TRBJ2-7; DNA: TGCAGCGCTTGGGGTGGGGACACCGGACATTCCGACTACGAGCAGTACTTC; CDR3: CSAWGGDTGHSDYEQYF
size: -; D: -; V: TRBV27; J: TRBJ1-6; DNA: TGTGCCAGTAGCAGGGGATCCCTCGGATCACCCCTCCACTTT; CDR3: CASSRGSLGSPLHF
size: -; D: TRBD2; V: TRBV27; J: TRBJ2-1; DNA: TGTGCCAGCAGTCCCCGGACTAGCGGGGGGGCGCATGAGCAGTTCTTC; CDR3: CASSPRTSGGAHEQFF
size: -; D: TRBD2; V: TRBV5-1; J: TRBJ2-7; DNA: TGCGCCAGCAGCTTGGCCTTAACTCTAGCGGGAGGACGAACCGGCTACGAGCAGTACTTC; CDR3: CASSLALTLAGGRTGYEQYF
size: -; D: TRBD2; V: TRBV28; J: TRBJ2-7; DNA: TGTGCCAGCGTAAGGGTGGCGGGAGGTGGGTACGAGCAGTACTTC; CDR3: CASVRVAGGGYEQYF
size: -; D: -; V: TRBV6-5; J: TRBJ1-2; DNA: TGTGCCAGCAGTTACATGGCAGAAGCTAACTATGGCTACACCTTC; CDR3: CASSYMAEANYGYTF
size: -; D: -; V: TRBV6-2/TRBV6-3; J: TRBJ2-1; DNA: TGTGCCAGCAGCTTGGGCGCAGGGGCCTACAATGAGCAGTTCTTC; CDR3: CASSLGAGAYNEQFF
size: -; D: -; V: TRBV28; J: TRBJ2-2; DNA: TGTGCCAGCAGTTACATTCAGGGTGTTGCCGGGGAGCTGTTTTTT; CDR3: CASSYIQGVAGELFF
size: -; D: TRBD1; V: TRBV3-1/TRBV3-2; J: TRBJ1-2; DNA: TGTGCCAGCAGCCAAACACAGGGGGCGGGCTACACCTTC; CDR3: CASSQTQGAGYTF
size: few; D: TRBD1; V: TRBV5-4; J: TRBJ1-1; DNA: TGTGCCAGCAGCCCTGGGACAGGGGAGAACACTGAAGCTTTCTTT; CDR3: CASSPGTGENTEAFF
size: -; D: -; V: TRBV11-3; J: TRBJ2-1; DNA: TGTGCCAGCAGCTTAGACAGGGGCGCCCACAATGAGCAGTTCTTC; CDR3: CASSLDRGAHNEQFF
size: -; D: TRBD1; V: TRBV2; J: TRBJ1-3; DNA: TGTGCCAGCAGTGAAGACAGGGGGCTTTACACCATATATTTT; CDR3: CASSEDRGLYTIYF
size: -; D: -; V: TRBV5-1; J: TRBJ1-2; DNA: TGCGCCAGCATGGGAGGCTATGGCTACACCTTC; CDR3: CASMGGYGYTF
size: once; D: -; V: TRBV19; J: TRBJ2-7; DNA: TGTGCCAGTAGAGGGGACTACGAGCAGTACTTC; CDR3: CASRGDYEQYF
size: -; D: TRBD1; V: TRBV5-1; J: TRBJ2-2; DNA: TGCGCCAGCAGCATACAGGGGGTTCCCGGGGAGCTGTTTTTT; CDR3: CASSIQGVPGELFF
size: -; D: -; V: TRBV14; J: TRBJ1-2; DNA: TGTGCCAGCAGCCGATCGGGACTCTTTGGCTACACCTTC; CDR3: CASSRSGLFGYTF
size: -; D: -; V: TRBV18; J: TRBJ1-1; DNA: TGTGCCAGCTCACCTGGTCTGTGGAGTACGAACACTGAAGCTTTCTTT; CDR3: CASSPGLWSTNTEAFF